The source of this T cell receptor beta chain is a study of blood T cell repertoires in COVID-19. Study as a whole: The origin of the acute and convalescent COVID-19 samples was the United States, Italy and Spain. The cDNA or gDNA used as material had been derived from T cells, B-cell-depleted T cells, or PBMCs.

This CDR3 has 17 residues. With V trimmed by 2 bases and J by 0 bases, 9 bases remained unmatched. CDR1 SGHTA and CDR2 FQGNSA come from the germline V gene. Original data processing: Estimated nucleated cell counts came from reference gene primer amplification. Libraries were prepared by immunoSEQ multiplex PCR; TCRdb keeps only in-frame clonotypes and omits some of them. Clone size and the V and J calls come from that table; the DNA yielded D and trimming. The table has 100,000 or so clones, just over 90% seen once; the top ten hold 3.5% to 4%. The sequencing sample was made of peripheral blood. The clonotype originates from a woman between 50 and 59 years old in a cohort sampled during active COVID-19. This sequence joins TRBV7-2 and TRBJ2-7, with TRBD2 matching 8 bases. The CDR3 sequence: CASSLRGGLLSSYEQYF. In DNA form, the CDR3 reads TGTGCCAGCAGCTTACGGGGGGGACTATTGAGCTCCTACGAGCAGTACTTC.